Presented here are 32 T cell receptor beta chains from one specimen sequenced in a study of cytomegalovirus exposure and HLA in healthy donors. TCRdb's table, derived via immunoSEQ multiplex PCR, lists solely in-frame clones and lacks some. This sample has around 200,000 clones, with about four fifths found just once. The sequenced sample was PBMCs. Receptors were obtained from a woman younger than 35 in good health and CMV-seropositive.

The chain uses TRBV5-1 and TRBJ2-1; 7 bases line up with TRBD1. CDR3 length: 15 amino acids. Germline CDR1 is SGHRS and CDR2 is YFSETQ. The J segment lost 4 bases and the V segment lost 4 bases, leaving 8 bases of the junction unmatched. The CDR3 spells CASSTGRGPYNEQFF. CDR3 nucleotide sequence: TGCGCCAGCAGCACGGGAAGGGGGCCTTACAATGAGCAGTTCTTC.

The rearrangement uses TRBV7-9 and TRBJ1-5; D might be TRBD1 (5 bases). Germline CDR1 reads SEHNR; CDR2 reads FQNEAQ (reference sequence). This CDR3 region has 18 residues. Trimming removed 1 base at V and 5 bases at J, with 21 bases between. The chain's CDR3 is CASSLGAAAGLFYQPQHF. The CDR3 region has the DNA TGTGCCAGCAGCTTAGGCGCGGCGGCAGGGCTCTTTTATCAGCCCCAGCATTTT. Full variable domain (outside the CDR3, taken from reference TRBV7-9 and TRBJ1-5): DTGVSQNPRHKITKRGQNVTFRCDPISEHNRLYWYRQTLGQGPEFLTYFQNEAQLEKSRLLSDRFSAERPKGSFSTLEIQRTEQGDSAMYLCASSLGAAAGLFYQPQHFGDGTRLSIL.

The rearrangement links TRBV27 to TRBJ1-1; a weak D match, TRBD1 (5 bases). V was clipped by 5 bases and J by 5 bases, with 12 bases between them. The germline gives CDR1 MNHEY, CDR2 SMNVEV (reference sequence). The CDR3 has 13 amino acids. CDR3 DNA sequence: TGTGCCAGCAGTCTACTGGGGGGGACTGAAGCTTTCTTT. Translated, it gives CASSLLGGTEAFF.

The chain is built from TRBV15 and TRBJ2-5; TRBD2 matches at 12 bases. V trimming: 0 bases; J trimming: 5 bases; junction bases outside the gene matches: 13. CDR1 LNHNV and CDR2 YYDKDF come from the germline V gene (reference sequence). CDR3 length: 19 residues. In DNA, the CDR3 is TGTGCCACCAGCAGAGATCATGCGTGGCTAGCGGGGGGGTTGGAGACCCAGTACTTC. This encodes CATSRDHAWLAGGLETQYF.

The chain employs TRBV9 and TRBJ2-1, with TRBD2 matching 11 bases. With V trimmed by 0 bases and J by 9 bases, 5 bases remained unmatched. CDR3 length: 15 amino acids. The germline gives CDR1 SGDLS, CDR2 YYNGEE. DNA of the CDR3: TGTGCCAGCAGCGTAGGGGCTAGCGGGGGGACTGAGCAGTTCTTC. The encoded protein is CASSVGASGGTEQFF.

The chain links TRBV2 to TRBJ2-5; 9 bases are a match to TRBD2. V was clipped by 6 bases and J by 1 base; unmatched bases: 3. This CDR3 has 14 residues. The germline gives CDR1 SNHLY, CDR2 FYNNEI. This CDR3 is CASSWRGGQETQYF. The CDR3, as DNA: TGTGCCAGCAGCTGGCGGGGGGGCCAAGAGACCCAGTACTTC. The whole variable domain, remainder taken from reference TRBV2 and TRBJ2-5, is EPEVTQTPSHQVTQMGQEVILRCVPISNHLYFYWYRQILGQKVEFLVSFYNNEISEKSEIFDDQFSVERPDGSNFTLKIRSTKLEDSAMYFCASSWRGGQETQYFGPGTRLLVL.

This rearrangement joins TRBV5-1 to TRBJ1-2, with D possibly TRBD1 on 6 matching bases. Trimming pared 4 bases from V and 6 bases from J, leaving 19 bases between. CDR1 is SGHRS, CDR2 YFSETQ, per germline. The CDR3 length is 15 residues. DNA of the CDR3: TGCGCCAGCAGCCTACGAGGGACGCCAGGGGATGGCTACACCTTC. Its protein is CASSLRGTPGDGYTF.

This rearrangement joins TRBV7-9 to TRBJ2-3, with TRBD2 matching over 7 bases. This CDR3 has 11 amino acids. V lost 7 bases to trimming and J lost 14 bases; unmatched junction nucleotides: 9. Germline V gene data show CDR1 as SEHNR and CDR2 as FQNEAQ (reference sequence). CDR3 nucleotides: TGTGCCAGCACCAGAGCGGGGTCATTGTATTTT. Residues: CASTRAGSLYF. The full variable domain, completed using reference TRBV7-9 and TRBJ2-3, is DTGVSQNPRHKITKRGQNVTFRCDPISEHNRLYWYRQTLGQGPEFLTYFQNEAQLEKSRLLSDRFSAERPKGSFSTLEIQRTEQGDSAMYLCASTRAGSLYFGPGTRLTVL.

The genes are TRBV5-1 and TRBJ1-4; no clear D. The CDR3 length is 13 residues. Germline V lookup: CDR1 SGHRS, CDR2 YFSETQ. The V end was cut by 4 bases, the J end by 5 bases, with 9 bases between. DNA of the CDR3: TGCGCCAGCAGCCCCGTGAGGAATGAAAAACTGTTTTTT. Its protein product is CASSPVRNEKLFF.

This chain uses TRBV6-6 with TRBJ1-4, with D unresolved. Deletions cut 3 bases from V and 5 bases from J, with 7 bases between. Germline V gene lookup returns CDR1 MNHNY and CDR2 SVGAGI (reference sequence). The CDR3 sequence is 13 residues long. The CDR3 bases are TGTGCCAGCAGTTATGTCGCGAATGAAAAACTGTTTTTT. It encodes CASSYVANEKLFF.

CDR3 protein: CASSLVAGYTDTQYF. CDR3 nucleotides: TGTGCCAGCAGCTTAGTAGCGGGGTACACAGATACGCAGTATTTT. The chain carries TRBV7-9 and TRBJ2-3, with 8 nucleotides matching TRBD2. CDR3 length: 15 amino acids. V was clipped by 1 base and J by 2 bases; unmatched bases: 2. Looked up from germline, CDR1 is SEHNR and CDR2 is FQNEAQ (reference sequence).

This chain links TRBV4-1 with TRBJ1-5; 11 bases match TRBD1. Germline V CDR1 and CDR2: MGHRA, YSYEKL. This CDR3 is built from 19 residues. J was trimmed by 2 bases and V by 1 base; bases with no gene match: 10. The DNA for the CDR3 is TGCGCCAGCAGCCAAGTGGGGACAGGGGGACATCTAGGCAATCAGCCCCAGCATTTT. It encodes CASSQVGTGGHLGNQPQHF.

There are a few counts of this clone. V usage is TRBV19 and J usage is TRBJ1-1, with 7 bases fitting TRBD1. The V segment lost 5 bases and the J segment 2 bases; nucleotides outside the gene matches: 5. This CDR3 is built from 14 residues. Germline V CDR1 and CDR2: LNHDA, SQIVND (reference sequence). The CDR3 sequence is CASSPGDRNTEAFF. The CDR3 DNA reads as TGTGCCAGTAGTCCCGGGGACAGAAACACTGAAGCTTTCTTT. Full variable domain (missing parts from reference TRBV19 and TRBJ1-1): DGGITQSPKYLFRKEGQNVTLSCEQNLNHDAMYWYRQDPGQGLRLIYYSQIVNDFQKGDIAEGYSVSREKKESFPLTVTSAQKNPTAFYLCASSPGDRNTEAFFGQGTRLTVV.

The chain links TRBV5-4 to TRBJ2-7; D is perhaps TRBD1 (6 bases). V was cut by 4 bases and J by 7 bases, with 21 bases left in between. The CDR3 is 15 residues long. Germline V gives CDR1 SGHNT, CDR2 YYREEE (reference sequence). The CDR3 DNA follows: TGTGCCAGCAGCCCCCCCGACAGGCCTCTGGGAGAGCAGTACTTC. Its translation: CASSPPDRPLGEQYF.

A note on this clone: Germline and junction disagree at one end, which may indicate a read error. The V call is TRBV5-1, the J call TRBJ2-3, with 12 bases aligning to TRBD2. The CDR3 totals 14 residues. In germline, CDR1 is SGHRS, CDR2 YFSETQ. CDR3 nucleotide sequence: TGCGCCAGCACCCCTAGCGGGGGGGCAGAGACGCAGTATTTT. It yields the protein CASTPSGGAETQYF.

The chain uses TRBV27 and TRBJ1-5; no clear D. V dropped 0 bases and J dropped 4 bases, with 10 bases sitting between them. Germline V lookup: CDR1 MNHEY, CDR2 SMNVEV (reference sequence). This CDR3 contains 15 residues. CDR3 nucleotide sequence: TGTGCCAGCAGTTTATCCACAGAGAGTAATCAGCCCCAGCATTTT. It specifies CASSLSTESNQPQHF.

The rearrangement links TRBV6-4 to TRBJ1-1; D perhaps matches TRBD1 (5 bases). This CDR3 spans 13 amino acids. V lost 2 bases, J lost 1 base, and 5 bases lay in between. The germline gives CDR1 MRHNA, CDR2 SNTAGT. The DNA for the CDR3 is TGTGCCAGCAGTGACCAGGGGAACACTGAAGCTTTCTTT. Its translation: CASSDQGNTEAFF.

The chain carries TRBV5-4 and TRBJ2-3, with 11 bases lining up with TRBD2. CDR1 and CDR2 from the germline V gene are SGHNT and YYREEE (reference sequence). This CDR3 comprises 15 residues. V lost 1 base, J lost 5 bases, and 3 bases stayed unmatched. The CDR3 DNA sequence: TGTGCCAGCAGCTTGATGACTAGCGGGGTAGATACGCAGTATTTT. Its protein product is CASSLMTSGVDTQYF.

The chain carries TRBV6-1 and TRBJ1-6, with D tentatively TRBD1 (5 bases). The germline gives CDR1 MNHNS, CDR2 SASEGT. Trimming left V 3 bases short and J 9 bases short, with 15 bases between. The CDR3 spans 15 residues. The CDR3 nucleotides read TGTGCCAGCAGTGACCGGACAACCCCGGCTTCACCCCTCCACTTT. Its protein product is CASSDRTTPASPLHF.

The J gene is TRBJ2-1, the V gene TRBV10-1, with 11 bases aligning to TRBD2. The V gene end was trimmed by 4 bases and the J gene end by 7 bases; junction bases not matched to a gene: 9. Germline CDR1 is WNHNN and CDR2 is SYGVQD (reference sequence). The CDR3 has 16 residues. The CDR3 sequence: CASSAYSGGVKNEQFF. The CDR3 region has the DNA TGCGCCAGCAGTGCCTATAGCGGGGGGGTAAAGAATGAGCAGTTCTTC.

This rearrangement joins TRBV19 to TRBJ1-5; TRBD1 matches 7 bases. The CDR3 contains 15 residues. The germline V gene encodes CDR1 LNHDA and CDR2 SQIVND (reference sequence). The V gene end was trimmed by 2 bases and the J gene end by 7 bases; junction bases not matched to a gene: 8. The chain's CDR3 is CASSITTQGRQPQHF. The DNA of the CDR3 is TGTGCCAGTAGTATAACAACACAGGGGCGCCAGCCCCAGCATTTT.

The V gene is TRBV19, the J gene TRBJ1-5; D is perhaps TRBD1 (5 bases). The CDR3 loop spans 13 amino acids. V was shortened by 8 bases and J by 6 bases, with 14 bases between the two germline ends. The germline gives CDR1 LNHDA, CDR2 SQIVND (reference sequence). CDR3 nucleotides: TGTGCCAGTGCACGGGGGGTCGGTCAGCCCCAGCATTTT. It codes for CASARGVGQPQHF.

The chain is built from TRBV14 and TRBJ2-7; 13 bases map to TRBD2. The junction had 23 bases not matched to a gene; V was cut back by 3 bases and J by 0 bases. The V gene's germline CDR1 is SGHDN and CDR2 FVKESK. The CDR3 consists of 23 residues. The CDR3 spells CASSHPSRRTSGGVLPSSYEQYF. Written as DNA, the CDR3 is TGTGCCAGCAGCCACCCGTCCCGCCGGACTAGCGGGGGCGTTCTCCCTAGCTCCTACGAGCAGTACTTC.

The chain links TRBV9 to TRBJ1-2; D call uncertain. This CDR3 contains 13 residues. Trimming cost V 3 bases and J 2 bases, with 8 bases left between them. In germline, CDR1 is SGDLS, CDR2 YYNGEE. The CDR3 sequence is CASSAPPNYGYTF. CDR3 DNA sequence: TGTGCCAGCAGCGCCCCCCCAAACTATGGCTACACCTTC.

This clone has a handful of counts. The rearrangement joins TRBV5-4 to TRBJ1-6, with TRBD1 identical over 8 bases. There are 15 residues in the CDR3. The V and J ends lost 1 base and 6 bases, in that order; junction bases with no gene match: 3. Germline-derived CDR1 and CDR2 are SGHNT and YYREEE (reference sequence). Here the CDR3 DNA reads TGTGCCAGCAGCTTGTCCGGGACAGGTAATTCACCCCTCCACTTT. It is translated as CASSLSGTGNSPLHF.

The chain uses TRBV7-9 and TRBJ2-7, with no clear D. Germline CDR1 SEHNR, CDR2 FQNEAQ (reference sequence). V lost 5 bases to trimming and J lost 1 base, with 9 bases between them. The CDR3 length is 13 residues. The CDR3 loop reads CASSQPGSYEQYF. Written as DNA, the CDR3 is TGTGCCAGCAGCCAGCCGGGTTCCTACGAGCAGTACTTC.

V and J are TRBV2 and TRBJ2-5; D is perhaps TRBD2 (5 bases). The V end was cut by 7 bases, the J end by 7 bases, with 16 bases between. The germline CDR1 and CDR2 sequences are SNHLY and FYNNEI. This CDR3 comprises 13 residues. Here the CDR3 reads CASTEAGGGTQYF. The CDR3 nucleotides read TGTGCCAGCACGGAGGCCGGAGGAGGGACCCAGTACTTC.

The chain employs TRBV6-6 and TRBJ2-1, with 12 bases aligning to TRBD1. Unmatched junction bases numbered 6, after V lost 4 bases and J lost 8 bases. Germline lookup yields CDR1 MNHNY and CDR2 SVGAGI (reference sequence). This CDR3 is built from 15 residues. This CDR3 is CASSSPGQGAYEQFF. As DNA, the CDR3 is TGTGCCAGCAGTTCCCCGGGACAGGGGGCGTATGAGCAGTTCTTC.

The V gene is TRBV19, the J gene TRBJ2-1; 13 bases are shared with TRBD2. Germline lookup yields CDR1 LNHDA and CDR2 SQIVND (reference sequence). The CDR3 spans 18 residues. With V trimmed by 5 bases and J by 10 bases, 17 bases remained unmatched. The CDR3 DNA sequence: TGTGCCAGTAGTTTAACTGCACTAGCGGGGGGGCTATGGCGGGAGCAGTTCTTC. Its protein product is CASSLTALAGGLWREQFF.

The chain joins TRBV25-1 to TRBJ2-3, with 10 bases lining up with TRBD1. V lost 3 bases to trimming and J lost 4 bases; unmatched junction nucleotides: 4. There are 15 residues in the CDR3. Germline CDR1 reads MGHDK; CDR2 reads SYGVNS. Written as DNA, the CDR3 is TGTGCCAGCAGTGAGACAGGGGGCCTTGCAGATACGCAGTATTTT. Protein product: CASSETGGLADTQYF.

This sequence joins TRBV7-3 and TRBJ2-3; 7 bases match TRBD2. Looked up from germline, CDR1 is SGHTA and CDR2 is FQGTGA. The CDR3 is made up of 14 amino acids. J lost 2 bases, V lost 5 bases, and 4 bases had no gene match. Here the CDR3 reads CASSRAGDTDTQYF. The CDR3 DNA reads TGTGCCAGCAGCCGCGCGGGGGACACAGATACGCAGTATTTT.

The V and J genes are TRBV6-4 and TRBJ2-1, with TRBD1 matching over 8 bases. CDR1 and CDR2 (germline): MRHNA, SNTAGT. V dropped 5 bases and J dropped 7; count of bases not matched to a gene: 4. The CDR3 covers 13 residues. The CDR3 loop reads CASSFTGGNEQFF. The CDR3 DNA follows: TGTGCCAGCAGTTTTACAGGGGGGAATGAGCAGTTCTTC.